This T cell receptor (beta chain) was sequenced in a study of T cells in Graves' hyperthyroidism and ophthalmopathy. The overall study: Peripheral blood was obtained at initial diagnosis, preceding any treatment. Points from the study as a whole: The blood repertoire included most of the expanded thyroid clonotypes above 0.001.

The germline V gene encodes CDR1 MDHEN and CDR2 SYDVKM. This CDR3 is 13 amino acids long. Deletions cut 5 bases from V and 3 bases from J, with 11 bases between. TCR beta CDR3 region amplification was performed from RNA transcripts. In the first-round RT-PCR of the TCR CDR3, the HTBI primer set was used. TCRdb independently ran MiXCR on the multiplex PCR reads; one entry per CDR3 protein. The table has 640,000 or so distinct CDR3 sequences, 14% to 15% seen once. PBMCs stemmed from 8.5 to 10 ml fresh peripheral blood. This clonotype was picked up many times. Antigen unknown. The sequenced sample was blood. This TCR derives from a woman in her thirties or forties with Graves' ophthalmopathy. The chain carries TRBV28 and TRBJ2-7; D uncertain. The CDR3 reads CASSLRTDYEQYF. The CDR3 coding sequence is TGTGCCAGCAGTCTTAGGACCGACTACGAGCAGTACTTC.